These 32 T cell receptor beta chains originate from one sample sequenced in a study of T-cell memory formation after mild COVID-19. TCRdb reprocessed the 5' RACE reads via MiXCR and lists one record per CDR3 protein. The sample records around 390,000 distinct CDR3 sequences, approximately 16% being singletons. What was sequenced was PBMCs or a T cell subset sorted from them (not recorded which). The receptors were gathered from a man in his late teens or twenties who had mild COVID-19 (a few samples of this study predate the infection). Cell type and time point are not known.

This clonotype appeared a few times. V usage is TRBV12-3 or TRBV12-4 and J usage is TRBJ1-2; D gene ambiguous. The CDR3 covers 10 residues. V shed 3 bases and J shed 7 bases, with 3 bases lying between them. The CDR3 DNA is TGTGCCAGCAGTTTTGGTGGCTACACCTTC. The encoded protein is CASSFGGYTF.

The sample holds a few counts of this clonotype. CDR3 coding DNA: TGTGCCAGCGATCGGCAGGGCCTCAACTATGGCTACACCTTC. Encoded protein: CASDRQGLNYGYTF. The chain is built from TRBV7-9 and TRBJ1-2; a possible D gene is TRBD1 (5 bases). The CDR3 consists of 14 residues. CDR1 is SEHNR, CDR2 FQNEAQ, per germline (reference sequence). V lost 8 bases to trimming and J lost 2 bases, with 15 bases between them.

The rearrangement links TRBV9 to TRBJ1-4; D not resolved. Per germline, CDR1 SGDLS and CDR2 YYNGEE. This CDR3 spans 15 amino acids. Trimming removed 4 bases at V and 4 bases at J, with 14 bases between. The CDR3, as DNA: TGTGCCAGCAGCCCCATCGCAGCCTTTAATGAAAAACTGTTTTTT. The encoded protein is CASSPIAAFNEKLFF.

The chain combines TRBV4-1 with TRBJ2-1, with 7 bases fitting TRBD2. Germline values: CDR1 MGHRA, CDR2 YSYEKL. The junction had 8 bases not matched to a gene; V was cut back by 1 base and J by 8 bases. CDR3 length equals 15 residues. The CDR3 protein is CASSQVLAGDHEQFF. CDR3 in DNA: TGCGCCAGCAGCCAAGTTCTTGCGGGGGACCATGAGCAGTTCTTC.

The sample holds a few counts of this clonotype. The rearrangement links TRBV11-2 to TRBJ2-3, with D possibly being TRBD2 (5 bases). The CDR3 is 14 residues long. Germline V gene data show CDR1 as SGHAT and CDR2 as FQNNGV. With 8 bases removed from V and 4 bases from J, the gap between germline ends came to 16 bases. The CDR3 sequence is CASQPLRLPDTQYF. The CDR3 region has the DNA TGTGCCAGCCAGCCCCTGAGACTACCAGATACGCAGTATTTT.

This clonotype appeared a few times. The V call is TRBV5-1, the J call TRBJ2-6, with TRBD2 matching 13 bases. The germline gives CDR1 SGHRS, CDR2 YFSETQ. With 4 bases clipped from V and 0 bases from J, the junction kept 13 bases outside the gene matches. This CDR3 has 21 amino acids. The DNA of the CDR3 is TGCGCCAGCAGCAAACCGGGACTAGCGGGGCCCCGAAGCTCTGGGGCCAACGTCCTGACTTTC. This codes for CASSKPGLAGPRSSGANVLTF.

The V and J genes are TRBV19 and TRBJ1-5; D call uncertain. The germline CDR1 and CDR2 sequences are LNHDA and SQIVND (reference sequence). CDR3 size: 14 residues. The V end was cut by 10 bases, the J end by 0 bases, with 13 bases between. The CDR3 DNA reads TGTGCCACCCAGGACGGGTATAGCAATCAGCCCCAGCATTTT. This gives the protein CATQDGYSNQPQHF.

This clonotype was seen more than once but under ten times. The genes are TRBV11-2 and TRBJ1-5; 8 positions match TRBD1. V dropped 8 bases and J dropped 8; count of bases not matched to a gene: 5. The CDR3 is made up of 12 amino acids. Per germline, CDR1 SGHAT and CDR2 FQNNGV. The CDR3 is CASPRGRKPQHF. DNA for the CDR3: TGTGCCAGCCCCAGGGGGCGGAAGCCCCAGCATTTT.

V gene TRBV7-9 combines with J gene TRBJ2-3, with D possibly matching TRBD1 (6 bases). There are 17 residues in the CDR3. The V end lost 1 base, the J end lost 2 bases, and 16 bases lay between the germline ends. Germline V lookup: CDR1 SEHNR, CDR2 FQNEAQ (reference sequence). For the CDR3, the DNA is TGTGCCAGCAGCTTAGGCGGCAGGGGCCCTTTCACAGATACGCAGTATTTT. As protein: CASSLGGRGPFTDTQYF.

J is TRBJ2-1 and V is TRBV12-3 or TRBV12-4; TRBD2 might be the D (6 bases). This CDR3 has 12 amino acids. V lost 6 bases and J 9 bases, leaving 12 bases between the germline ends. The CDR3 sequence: CASRTPEGEQFF. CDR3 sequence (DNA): TGTGCCAGCAGAACTCCGGAGGGTGAGCAGTTCTTC.

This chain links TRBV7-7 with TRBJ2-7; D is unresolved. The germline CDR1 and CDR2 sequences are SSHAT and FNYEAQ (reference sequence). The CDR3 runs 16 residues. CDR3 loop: CASSRSCDILSYEQYV. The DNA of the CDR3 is TGTGCTAGCAGTCGCTCATGTGATATCCTCTCCTACGAGCAGTACGTC.

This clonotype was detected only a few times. The CDR3 sequence: CSVQGGDTDTQYF. The DNA of the CDR3 is TGCAGCGTTCAGGGCGGGGACACAGATACGCAGTATTTT. J is TRBJ2-3 and V is TRBV29-1, with D perhaps TRBD2 (6 bases). Trimming took off 5 bases at V and 2 bases at J, with 11 bases between the two ends. The CDR3 sequence is 13 residues long. The germline V gene encodes CDR1 SQVTM and CDR2 ANQGSEA.

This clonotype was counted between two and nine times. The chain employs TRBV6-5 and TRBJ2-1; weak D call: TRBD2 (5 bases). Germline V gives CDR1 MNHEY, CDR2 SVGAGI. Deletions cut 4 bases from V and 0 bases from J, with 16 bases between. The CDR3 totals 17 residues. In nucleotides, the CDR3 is TGTGCCAGCAGTTCATCCCGCACAGCGGACTCCTACAATGAGCAGTTCTTC. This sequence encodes CASSSSRTADSYNEQFF.

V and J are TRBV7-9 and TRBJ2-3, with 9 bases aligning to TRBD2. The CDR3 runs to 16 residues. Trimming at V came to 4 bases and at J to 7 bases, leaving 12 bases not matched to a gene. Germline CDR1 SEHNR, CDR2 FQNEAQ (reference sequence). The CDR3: CASSSQRGASFNTQYF. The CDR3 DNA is TGTGCCAGCAGCTCCCAGCGGGGGGCCTCGTTCAATACGCAGTATTTT.

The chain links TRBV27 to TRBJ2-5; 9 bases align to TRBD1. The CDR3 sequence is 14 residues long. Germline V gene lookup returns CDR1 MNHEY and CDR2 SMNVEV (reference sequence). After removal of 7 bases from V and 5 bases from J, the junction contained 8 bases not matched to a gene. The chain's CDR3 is CASTEDRGRETQYF. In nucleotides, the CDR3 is TGTGCCAGCACCGAGGACAGGGGAAGGGAGACCCAGTACTTC.

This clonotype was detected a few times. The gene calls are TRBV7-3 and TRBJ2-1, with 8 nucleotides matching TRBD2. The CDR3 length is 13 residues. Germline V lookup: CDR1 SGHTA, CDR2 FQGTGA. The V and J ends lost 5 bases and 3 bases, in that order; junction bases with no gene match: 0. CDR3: CASSAGGYNEQFF. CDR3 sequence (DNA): TGTGCCAGCAGCGCGGGGGGCTACAATGAGCAGTTCTTC.

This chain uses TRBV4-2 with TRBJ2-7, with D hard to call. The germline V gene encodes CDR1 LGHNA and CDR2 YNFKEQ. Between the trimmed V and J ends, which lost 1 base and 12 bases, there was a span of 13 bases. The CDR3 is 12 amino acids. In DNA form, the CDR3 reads TGTGCCAGCAGCCAAGGTCGCAACGCGGCGTACTTC. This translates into CASSQGRNAAYF.

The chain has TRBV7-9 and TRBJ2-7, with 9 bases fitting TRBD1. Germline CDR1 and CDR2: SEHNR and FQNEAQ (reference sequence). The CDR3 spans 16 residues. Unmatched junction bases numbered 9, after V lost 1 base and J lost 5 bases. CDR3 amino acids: CASSLGPQTGGHEQYF. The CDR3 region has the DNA TGTGCCAGCAGCTTAGGACCCCAGACAGGGGGGCACGAGCAGTACTTC.

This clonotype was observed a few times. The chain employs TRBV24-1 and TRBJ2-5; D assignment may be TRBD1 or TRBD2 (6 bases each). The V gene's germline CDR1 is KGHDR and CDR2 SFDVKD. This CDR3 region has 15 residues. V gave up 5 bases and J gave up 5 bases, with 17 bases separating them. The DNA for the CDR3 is TGTGCCACCAGTGGTTGGTCCGGGGGCAGGGAGACCCAGTACTTC. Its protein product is CATSGWSGGRETQYF.

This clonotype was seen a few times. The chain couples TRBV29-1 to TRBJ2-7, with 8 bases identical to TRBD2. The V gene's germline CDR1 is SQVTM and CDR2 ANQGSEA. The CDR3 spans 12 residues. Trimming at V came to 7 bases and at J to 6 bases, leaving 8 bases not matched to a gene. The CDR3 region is CSAGGEFLEQYF. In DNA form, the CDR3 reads TGCAGCGCCGGGGGGGAGTTCCTCGAGCAGTACTTC.

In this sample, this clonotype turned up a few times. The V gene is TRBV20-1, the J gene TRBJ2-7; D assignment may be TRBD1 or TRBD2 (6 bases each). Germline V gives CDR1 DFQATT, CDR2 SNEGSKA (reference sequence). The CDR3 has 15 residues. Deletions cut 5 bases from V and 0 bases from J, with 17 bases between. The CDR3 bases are TGCAGTGCTTTCCCTCTCGGAGGGGGCTCCTACGAGCAGTACGTC. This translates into CSAFPLGGGSYEQYV.

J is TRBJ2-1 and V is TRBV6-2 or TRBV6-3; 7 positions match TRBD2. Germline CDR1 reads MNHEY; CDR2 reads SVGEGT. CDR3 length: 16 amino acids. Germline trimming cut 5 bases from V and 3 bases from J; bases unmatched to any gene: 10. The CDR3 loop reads CASSAPWRGIYNEQFF. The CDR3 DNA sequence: TGTGCCAGCAGTGCCCCGTGGCGGGGGATCTACAATGAGCAGTTCTTC.

This chain's CDR3 is CASSFGGSTTTQYF. The DNA for the CDR3 is TGTGCCAGCAGCTTCGGCGGTAGCACCACAACGCAGTATTTT. V gene TRBV7-2 combines with J gene TRBJ2-3; D ambiguous. V gave up 3 bases and J gave up 9 bases, with 16 bases separating them. CDR3 length: 14 residues. The germline CDR1 and CDR2 sequences are SGHTA and FQGNSA.

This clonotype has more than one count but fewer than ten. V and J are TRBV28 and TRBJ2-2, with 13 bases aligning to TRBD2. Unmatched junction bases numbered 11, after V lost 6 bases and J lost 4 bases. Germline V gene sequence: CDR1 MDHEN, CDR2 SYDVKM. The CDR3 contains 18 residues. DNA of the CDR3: TGTGCCAGCAGATACACGGGACTAGCGGGGCCGGGCACCGGGGAGCTGTTTTTT. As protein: CASRYTGLAGPGTGELFF.

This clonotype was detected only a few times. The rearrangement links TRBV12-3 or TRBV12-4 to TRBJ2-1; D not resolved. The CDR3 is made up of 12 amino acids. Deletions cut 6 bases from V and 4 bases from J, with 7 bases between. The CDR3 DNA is TGTGCCAGCAGCCCAATTTACAATGAGCAGTTCTTC. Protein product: CASSPIYNEQFF.

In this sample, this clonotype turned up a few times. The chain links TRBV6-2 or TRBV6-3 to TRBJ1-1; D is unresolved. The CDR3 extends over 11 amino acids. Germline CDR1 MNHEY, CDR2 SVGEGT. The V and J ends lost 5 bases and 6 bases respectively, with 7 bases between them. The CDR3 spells CASSLSSEAFF. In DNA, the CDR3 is TGTGCCAGCAGTCTAAGTTCTGAAGCTTTCTTT.

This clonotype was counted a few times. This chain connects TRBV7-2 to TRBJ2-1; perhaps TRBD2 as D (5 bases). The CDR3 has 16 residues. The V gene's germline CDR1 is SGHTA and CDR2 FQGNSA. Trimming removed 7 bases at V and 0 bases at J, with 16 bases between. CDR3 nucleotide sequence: TGTGCCAGCAACCCGTTCGGGATTTCCTCCTACAATGAGCAGTTCTTC. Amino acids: CASNPFGISSYNEQFF.

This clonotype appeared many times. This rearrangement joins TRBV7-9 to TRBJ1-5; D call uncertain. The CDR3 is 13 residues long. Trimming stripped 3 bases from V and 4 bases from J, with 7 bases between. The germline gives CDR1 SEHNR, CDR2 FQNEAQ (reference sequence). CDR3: CASSFSGNQPQHF. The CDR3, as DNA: TGTGCCAGCAGCTTTTCGGGAAATCAGCCCCAGCATTTT.

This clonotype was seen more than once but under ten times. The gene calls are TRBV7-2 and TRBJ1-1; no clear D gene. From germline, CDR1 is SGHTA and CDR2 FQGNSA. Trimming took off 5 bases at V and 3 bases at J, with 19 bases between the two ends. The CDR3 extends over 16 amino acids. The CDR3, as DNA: TGTGCCAGCAGCAACCCTTGGGTGGGAGTTGACACTGAAGCTTTCTTT. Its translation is CASSNPWVGVDTEAFF.

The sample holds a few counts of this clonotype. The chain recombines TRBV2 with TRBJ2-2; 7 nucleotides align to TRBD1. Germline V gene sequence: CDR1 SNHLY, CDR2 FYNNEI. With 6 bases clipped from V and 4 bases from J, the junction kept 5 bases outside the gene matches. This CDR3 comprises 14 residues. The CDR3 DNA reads TGTGCCAGCAGCCGGGACAGCCGCACCGGGGAGCTGTTTTTT. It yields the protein CASSRDSRTGELFF.

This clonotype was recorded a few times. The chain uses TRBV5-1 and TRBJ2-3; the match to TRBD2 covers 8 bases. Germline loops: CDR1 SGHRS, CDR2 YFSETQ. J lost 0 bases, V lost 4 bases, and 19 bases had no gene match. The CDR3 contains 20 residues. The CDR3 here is CASSTNPRRGAGASTDTQYF. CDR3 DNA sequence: TGCGCCAGCAGCACTAACCCCCGTCGGGGAGCGGGGGCGAGCACAGATACGCAGTATTTT.

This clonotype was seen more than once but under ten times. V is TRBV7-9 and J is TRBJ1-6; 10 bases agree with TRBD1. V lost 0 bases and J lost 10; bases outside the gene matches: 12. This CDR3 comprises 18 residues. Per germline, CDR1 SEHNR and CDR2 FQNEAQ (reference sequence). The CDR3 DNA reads TGTGCCAGCAGCTTAGCCCGGTACCCGGGACAGGGGTTCTCACCCCTCCACTTT. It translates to CASSLARYPGQGFSPLHF.